The rows below give T cell receptor beta chains drawn from one sample of a study of graft-versus-host responses after intestinal transplantation. For these receptors, no antigen is known. The assay was immunoSEQ multiplex PCR, and TCRdb's table has in-frame clones only and misses some. The sample consists of fewer than 120,000 clones, about 93% of them appearing once. The sample consisted of unstimulated CD8+ T cells sorted from spleen or lymph node cells, taken before intestinal transplant. All receptors derive from a human donor who received an intestinal transplant. The conserved cysteine and the conserved F or W are not part of the CDR3 here. D genes are given only for firm matches. Expanded clones get a size class; other rows say once, few or many, or leave the size out.

d_call,clone_size,j_call,cdr3_length,v_call,cdr3_aa
TRBD1,.,TRBJ2-5,14,TRBV13,ASSLSRQGEGETQY
.,.,TRBJ1-5,13,TRBV10-2,ASRLGAQGVQPQH
.,few,TRBJ2-2,15,TRBV4-1,ASSQGGVWGESGELF
.,.,TRBJ2-7,12,TRBV29-1,SVIPPDSPYEQY
.,.,TRBJ2-5,10,TRBV5-4,ASSLDLGTQY
.,few,TRBJ2-7,11,TRBV9,ASSEAPGYEQY
TRBD1,.,TRBJ1-5,16,TRBV5-6,ASTLSGTALLRNQPQH
.,once,TRBJ2-1,12,TRBV9,ASTPASSYNEQF
.,.,TRBJ2-7,15,TRBV19,ASSIEGGGIPSYEQY
.,.,TRBJ1-1,10,TRBV6-4,ASSDSGAEAF
TRBD2,.,TRBJ2-3,13,TRBV5-4,ASSVRTSGTDTQY
.,few,TRBJ2-2,9,TRBV10-3,AISESGELF
.,once,TRBJ2-7,11,TRBV4-2,ASSQDRPYEQY
.,once,TRBJ2-4,14,TRBV9,ASSAGGGTGRNIQY
.,.,TRBJ1-1,13,TRBV11-2,ASSIGTEGNTEAF
.,once,TRBJ1-2,9,TRBV19,ASRTGYFYT
TRBD1,.,TRBJ2-3,13,TRBV19,ASSMWTGTTDTQY
TRBD2,.,TRBJ2-7,15,TRBV4-2,ASSQGAGLAALYEQY
TRBD1,.,TRBJ1-1,10,TRBV5-5,ASQGANTEAF
.,.,TRBJ2-6,14,TRBV4-1,ASSQKRVSGANVLT
TRBD2,.,TRBJ2-1,12,TRBV6-4,ASSDGLAGDEQF
.,.,TRBJ2-4,9,TRBV28,ASSSARIQY
.,.,TRBJ2-7,10,TRBV11-2,ASTAERGEQY
.,.,TRBJ2-1,14,TRBV18,ASSLQAAGAYNEQF
.,.,TRBJ2-7,11,TRBV28,ASSPWGTYEQY
.,.,TRBJ2-1,11,TRBV6-5,ASSYRVDNEQF
.,.,TRBJ2-7,14,TRBV7-6,ASSLGTGTSPYEQY
.,.,TRBJ1-5,11,TRBV19,ASSSSFNQPQH